This entry is about one T cell receptor beta chain. Germline V gives CDR1 SGHRS, CDR2 YFSETQ. With 4 bases removed from V and 12 bases from J, the gap between germline ends came to 16 bases. The CDR3 runs 13 residues. Some clones are missing from TCRdb's copy, which holds only in-frame ones; the method was immunoSEQ multiplex PCR. Found here are roughly 20,000 clones, 77% of them singletons; the top ten hold around 20%. This specimen belongs to a study of ipilimumab plus nivolumab after autologous stem cell transplantation. Study-wide background: Patients received a median of about five ipilimumab and eight or nine nivolumab doses.

Starting 14 to 28 days after autologous transplant, ipilimumab 1 mg/kg was given. Dosing: nivolumab 3 mg/kg IV, weeks 1, 4, 7, 10, then every two weeks to week 26. This receptor was identified in a male donor with diffuse large B-cell lymphoma. V is TRBV5-1 and J is TRBJ1-4, with D possibly matching TRBD1 (5 bases). Sequenced here: PBMCs, sampled in a trial of ipilimumab plus nivolumab as post-transplant consolidation. The CDR3 reads CASSLLGEFELFF. In DNA form, the CDR3 reads TGCGCCAGCAGCCTTCTAGGGGAGTTTGAACTGTTTTTT.